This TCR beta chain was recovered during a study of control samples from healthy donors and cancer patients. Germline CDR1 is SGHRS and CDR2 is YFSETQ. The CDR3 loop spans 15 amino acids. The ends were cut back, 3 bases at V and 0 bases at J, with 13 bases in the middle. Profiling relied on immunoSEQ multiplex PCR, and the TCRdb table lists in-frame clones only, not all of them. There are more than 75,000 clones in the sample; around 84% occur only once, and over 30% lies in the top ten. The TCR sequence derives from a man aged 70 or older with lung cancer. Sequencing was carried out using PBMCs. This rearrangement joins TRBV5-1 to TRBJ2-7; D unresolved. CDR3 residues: CASSSPVTNSYEQYF. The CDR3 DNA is TGCGCCAGCAGCTCGCCAGTGACAAACTCCTACGAGCAGTACTTC.